This T cell receptor beta chain was documented in a study of blood T cells in healthy people across ages. CDR3 length: 12 residues. Germline loops: CDR1 SQVTM, CDR2 ANQGSEA. Trimming shortened V by 4 bases and J by 4 bases, and 10 bases separated the two germline ends. The second PCR ran about 6 to 12 cycles with a sample-barcoded 5' primer and J-beta primers. All cDNA molecules were each tagged by a template-switch adaptor with 12 random nucleotides. TCRdb fed the 5' RACE reads into MiXCR, producing one record per CDR3 protein. This sample carries over 1,200,000 distinct CDR3 sequences, 59% of them seen once, and the ten largest clones take over 5.5%. Aged roughly 6 to 100, donors were systemically healthy Caucasians from Russia. Ten or more counts support this clonotype.

Sequencing was performed on blood. The sequence derives from a man between 18 and 29 years old in good health. The rearrangement links TRBV29-1 to TRBJ2-5; D uncertain. CDR3 DNA sequence: TGCAGCGTTGGTGACCTTAGAGAGACCCAGTACTTC. This codes for CSVGDLRETQYF.